These 5 T cell receptor beta chains were all obtained from the same sample, sequenced in a study of identifying expanded T cells in peripheral blood. Assay: immunoSEQ multiplex PCR; the TCRdb copy retains only in-frame clones and omits some. Of about 100,000 clones in the sample, around 88% were seen once. The sequenced sample was blood. The receptor set was obtained from a person aged 18-70 years in good health.

This sequence joins TRBV6-5 and TRBJ2-7; 7 bases are a match to TRBD1. The CDR3 totals 14 residues. After removal of 8 bases from V and 1 base from J, the junction contained 8 bases not matched to a gene. Germline values: CDR1 MNHEY, CDR2 SVGAGI. In DNA, the CDR3 is TGTGCCAGCTTACCCGGGACAGCTTCCTACGAGCAGTACTTC. Its protein is CASLPGTASYEQYF.

A note on this clone: The same CDR3 can be traced to other DNA sequences in this sample. V usage is TRBV6-1 and J usage is TRBJ1-1, with D uncertain. CDR1 is MNHNS and CDR2 is SASEGT in the germline V gene. V was cut by 4 bases and J by 0 bases, with 12 bases left in between. The CDR3 totals 15 residues. Written as DNA, the CDR3 is TGTGCCAGCAGTGCAGGACGCCTTATGAACACTGAAGCTTTCTTT. Its translation is CASSAGRLMNTEAFF.

The rearrangement links TRBV10-3 to TRBJ2-7; 7 bases align to TRBD1. The germline CDR1 and CDR2 sequences are ENHRY and SYGVKD. Trimming removed 2 bases from V and 6 bases from J; junction bases left unmatched: 4. This CDR3 is built from 13 residues. The CDR3 loop reads CAISETTGVEQYF. CDR3 sequence (DNA): TGTGCCATCAGTGAGACCACAGGGGTCGAGCAGTACTTC.

The sample holds a few counts of this clone. This rearrangement joins TRBV4-2 to TRBJ1-6; possible D gene TRBD1, 5 bases. Deletions cut 4 bases from V and 10 bases from J, with 14 bases between. Germline V gene lookup returns CDR1 LGHNA and CDR2 YNFKEQ. CDR3 length: 14 residues. For the CDR3, the DNA is TGTGCCAGCAGCCCCGGGACGGGGAAATCACCCCTCCACTTT. Its protein is CASSPGTGKSPLHF.

The chain recombines TRBV28 with TRBJ2-2, with TRBD1 identical over 9 bases. From germline, CDR1 is MDHEN and CDR2 SYDVKM. There are 15 residues in the CDR3. J gave up 6 bases and V 5 bases, and 7 bases lay outside the gene matches. The CDR3 protein is CASSIYRGHAGELFF. The CDR3 bases are TGTGCCAGCAGTATATACAGGGGGCATGCCGGGGAGCTGTTTTTT.